This TCR beta chain is from a study of cytomegalovirus exposure and HLA in healthy donors. Study information: The approximately 120 million unique TCR beta sequences, from about 179 million T cells, were found by an earlier analysis. Study-level results: Listed as cytomegalovirus-associated were more than 150 TCR beta chains. Of the V segments, some could not be distinguished, including TRBV6-2 and TRBV6-3, and were excluded.

For this clone: The antigen is not known.

The germline V gene encodes CDR1 SGHVS and CDR2 FQNEAQ. The CDR3 contains 15 residues. Losses at the gene ends were 7 bases for V and 5 bases for J; bases not matched to a gene: 13. A multiplex PCR was run with 60 Vbeta primers and 13 Jbeta primers. Profiling relied on immunoSEQ multiplex PCR, and the TCRdb table lists in-frame clones only, not all of them. The table has about 95,000 clones, 77% seen once. This chain joins TRBV7-8 and TRBJ1-1, with TRBD1 identical over 7 bases. Sequencing was done on a sample of PBMCs. The clonotype comes from a woman in her thirties or forties in good health and CMV-seronegative. The DNA for the CDR3 is TGTGCCAGCATAAGAACACAGGGGACACGAACTGAAGCTTTCTTT. This sequence encodes CASIRTQGTRTEAFF.